The 31 T cell receptor beta chains below come from one sample, sequenced in a study of blood T cell repertoires in COVID-19. This table comes from immunoSEQ multiplex PCR, and its TCRdb copy is limited to in-frame clones, with some not included. The repertoire holds 200,000 to 250,000 clones, with around four fifths as singletons. The specimen was peripheral blood. The receptors come from a woman aged 80 or over with acute or convalescent COVID-19.

This chain uses TRBV6-2 or TRBV6-3 with TRBJ2-7; the D gene is possibly TRBD1 (6 bases). There are 13 residues in the CDR3. Germline loops: CDR1 MNHEY, CDR2 SVGEGT. Trimming pared 5 bases from V and 6 bases from J, leaving 14 bases between. Here the CDR3 reads CASSPYRVREQYF. CDR3 bases: TGTGCCAGCAGTCCCTACAGGGTTCGCGAGCAGTACTTC.

This clone was observed a single time. The chain uses TRBV6-2 or TRBV6-3 and TRBJ2-1; 9 bases line up with TRBD2. The length of the CDR3 is 16 residues. CDR1 and CDR2 (germline): MNHEY, SVGEGT. Unmatched junction bases numbered 5, after V lost 2 bases and J lost 3 bases. The CDR3 region has the DNA TGTGCCAGCAGTTACATGGGACTAGCCAACTACAATGAGCAGTTCTTC. Its protein is CASSYMGLANYNEQFF.

The J gene is TRBJ2-5, the V gene TRBV7-9; no reliable D call. V was clipped by 0 bases and J by 5 bases, with 10 bases between them. The CDR3 sequence is 14 residues long. Germline V CDR1 and CDR2: SEHNR, FQNEAQ (reference sequence). The CDR3 here is CASSLARRMETQYF. The CDR3 DNA sequence: TGTGCCAGCAGCTTAGCTCGGAGAATGGAGACCCAGTACTTC.

In this sample, this clone turned up once. The CDR3 region is CASSRGTSGRADEQYF. DNA of the CDR3: TGTGCCAGCTCACGGGGGACTAGCGGGAGGGCCGATGAGCAGTACTTC. The chain employs TRBV18 and TRBJ2-7; TRBD2 matches 16 bases. The CDR3 length is 16 residues. With V trimmed by 4 bases and J by 7 bases, 7 bases remained unmatched. Germline values: CDR1 KGHSH, CDR2 LQKENI.

The J gene is TRBJ2-5, the V gene TRBV4-2, with a possible D match to TRBD2 (5 bases). Trimming shortened V by 1 base and J by 0 bases, and 9 bases separated the two germline ends. The CDR3 consists of 15 residues. CDR1 and CDR2 from the germline V gene are LGHNA and YNFKEQ. The CDR3 bases are TGTGCCAGCAGCCAAGGAAGAGGGTACCAAGAGACCCAGTACTTC. Translation: CASSQGRGYQETQYF.

Details on this clone: One junction end disagrees with the germline gene, perhaps due to a read error. The V and J genes are TRBV2 and TRBJ1-2; tentatively, D is TRBD1 (6 bases). The germline V gene has CDR1 SNHLY and CDR2 FYNNEI. The CDR3 is 12 amino acids. The CDR3 reads CASTEQGYGYTF. In nucleotides, the CDR3 is TGTGCCAGCACTGAACAGGGCTATGGCTACACCTTC.

V is TRBV27 and J is TRBJ1-2, with D tentatively TRBD1 (6 bases). The V gene lost 2 bases and the J gene lost 4 bases, with 11 bases spanning the gap. Germline V gives CDR1 MNHEY, CDR2 SMNVEV (reference sequence). The CDR3 has 14 amino acids. The CDR3 loop is CASSLTGPPYGYTF. Here the CDR3 DNA reads TGTGCCAGCAGTTTAACAGGGCCCCCCTATGGCTACACCTTC.

V usage is TRBV7-8 and J usage is TRBJ2-1; TRBD2 matches 8 bases. CDR1 and CDR2 from the germline V gene are SGHVS and FQNEAQ. V dropped 5 bases and J dropped 4; count of bases not matched to a gene: 13. This CDR3 spans 17 amino acids. The CDR3 sequence: CASSRLLTGGGYNEQFF. The CDR3 region has the DNA TGTGCCAGCAGCCGTCTTCTAACGGGAGGGGGTTACAATGAGCAGTTCTTC. Combining the CDR3 with reference TRBV7-8 and TRBJ2-1 gives the whole variable domain GAGVSQSPRYKVAKRGQDVALRCDPISGHVSLFWYQQALGQGPEFLTYFQNEAQLDKSGLPSDRFFAERPEGSVSTLKIQRTQQEDSAVYLCASSRLLTGGGYNEQFFGPGTRLTVL.

This clone turned up a few times. The genes are TRBV23-1 and TRBJ2-1; 14 bases are a match to TRBD2. TRBV23-1 counts as an open reading frame of uncertain function. Germline trimming cut 6 bases from V and 5 bases from J; bases unmatched to any gene: 12. The length of the CDR3 is 18 residues. CDR3 bases: TGCGCCAGCAGCCTTGGGACTAGCGGGAGCAATGGAAACAATGAGCAGTTCTTC. Translated: CASSLGTSGSNGNNEQFF.

The gene calls are TRBV10-3 and TRBJ1-1, with TRBD1 matching over 7 bases. The J segment lost 4 bases and the V segment lost 0 bases, leaving 2 bases of the junction unmatched. From germline, CDR1 is ENHRY and CDR2 SYGVKD. The CDR3 runs to 14 residues. CDR3: CAISESKGATEAFF. CDR3 DNA sequence: TGTGCCATCAGTGAGTCGAAGGGGGCCACTGAAGCTTTCTTT.

A remark on this clone: Other nucleotide sequences in the sample specify the same CDR3. The V and J genes are TRBV7-2 and TRBJ2-7, with TRBD2 identical over 9 bases. V shed 0 bases and J 0 bases; nucleotides not matched to a gene: 0. The CDR3 loop spans 15 amino acids. CDR1 and CDR2 (germline): SGHTA, FQGNSA. Written as DNA, the CDR3 is TGTGCCAGCAGCTTAGCTAGCGGGGGCTCCTACGAGCAGTACTTC. Protein sequence: CASSLASGGSYEQYF.

The chain is built from TRBV28 and TRBJ1-4, with a weak D call TRBD1 (5 bases). This CDR3 has 15 amino acids. Germline loops: CDR1 MDHEN, CDR2 SYDVKM. Trimming took off 6 bases at V and 0 bases at J, with 11 bases between the two ends. The CDR3 bases are TGTGCCAGCAGCCTCCCGGGGGCAACTAATGAAAAACTGTTTTTT. Its protein product is CASSLPGATNEKLFF.

The rearrangement links TRBV7-2 to TRBJ2-3; maybe TRBD1 (5 bases). With 1 base removed from V and 5 bases from J, the gap between germline ends came to 7 bases. CDR1 is SGHTA and CDR2 is FQGNSA in the germline V gene. This CDR3 has 13 residues. Written as DNA, the CDR3 is TGTGCCAGCAGCTTAGGCAGGGAAGATACGCAGTATTTT. Amino acids: CASSLGREDTQYF.

This clone was seen only once. CDR3 in DNA: TGTGCCAGCTCACCCGGGACTAACTACGAGCAGTACTTC. This codes for CASSPGTNYEQYF. V gene TRBV18 combines with J gene TRBJ2-7; 7 bases align to TRBD2. CDR3 size: 13 residues. Germline CDR1 is KGHSH and CDR2 is LQKENI. V was pared by 3 bases and J by 3 bases, with 2 bases of the junction left unmatched.

Notes on this clone: The junction does not match germline at one end; this may be a read error. The chain employs TRBV6-5 and TRBJ1-2, with D maybe TRBD1 (6 bases). The CDR3 length is 12 residues. Germline V lookup: CDR1 MNHEY, CDR2 SVGAGI. This CDR3 reads CASSSPQGLFFF. The CDR3, as DNA: TGTGCCAGCAGTTCGCCACAGGGCCTGTTCTTCTTC.

V usage is TRBV24-1 and J usage is TRBJ1-1; TRBD1 might be the D (6 bases). Germline V gene data show CDR1 as KGHDR and CDR2 as SFDVKD. The CDR3 loop spans 13 amino acids. V lost 4 bases, J lost 6 bases, and 11 bases lay in between. The CDR3 DNA follows: TGTGCCACCAGTGAACCCGCAGGGGCTGAAGCTTTCTTT. It specifies CATSEPAGAEAFF.

The V call is TRBV7-9, the J call TRBJ1-3; 8 positions match TRBD1. V shed 5 bases, J shed 1 base, and the junction held 7 bases outside the gene matches. The CDR3 runs 16 residues. CDR1 and CDR2 (germline): SEHNR, FQNEAQ (reference sequence). The CDR3 nucleotides read TGTGCCAGCAGCCGCCTTGGACAGGGATCTGGAAACACCATATATTTT. Amino acids: CASSRLGQGSGNTIYF. The variable domain in full, with the rest retrieved from reference TRBV7-9 and TRBJ1-3, is DTGVSQNPRHKITKRGQNVTFRCDPISEHNRLYWYRQTLGQGPEFLTYFQNEAQLEKSRLLSDRFSAERPKGSFSTLEIQRTEQGDSAMYLCASSRLGQGSGNTIYFGEGSWLTVV.

This chain links TRBV5-5 with TRBJ2-2, with TRBD1 matching over 7 bases. The ends lost 5 bases at V and 5 bases at J; junction bases unmatched: 3. Germline CDR1 is SGHKS and CDR2 is YYEKEE (reference sequence). The CDR3 is made up of 13 amino acids. CDR3 residues: CASRGTVTGELFF. The CDR3 bases are TGTGCCAGCAGAGGGACAGTTACCGGGGAGCTGTTTTTT. The full variable domain, completed using reference TRBV5-5 and TRBJ2-2, is DAGVTQSPTHLIKTRGQQVTLRCSPISGHKSVSWYQQVLGQGPQFIFQYYEKEERGRGNFPDRFSARQFPNYSSELNVNALLLGDSALYLCASRGTVTGELFFGEGSRLTVL.

The rearrangement links TRBV2 to TRBJ1-1, with a possible D match to TRBD1 (5 bases). The ends were cut back, 2 bases at V and 8 bases at J, with 12 bases in the middle. The CDR3 loop spans 13 amino acids. Germline V gene lookup returns CDR1 SNHLY and CDR2 FYNNEI. In DNA form, the CDR3 reads TGTGCCAGCAGTGAAAAACAGGTAAAGGAAGCTTTCTTT. This gives the protein CASSEKQVKEAFF.

The chain combines TRBV7-3 with TRBJ2-1, with D possibly matching TRBD2 (6 bases). V lost 3 bases, J lost 0 bases, and 15 bases lay in between. Germline V gene data show CDR1 as SGHTA and CDR2 as FQGTGA. This CDR3 has 17 amino acids. CDR3 DNA: TGTGCCAGCAGCTTTGCGGGGTCCCGGGGCTCCTACAATGAGCAGTTCTTC. It yields the protein CASSFAGSRGSYNEQFF.

The gene calls are TRBV5-1 and TRBJ2-5, with TRBD2 matching over 8 bases. Germline V gene data show CDR1 as SGHRS and CDR2 as YFSETQ. The CDR3 is 17 amino acids. V trimming: 5 bases; J trimming: 4 bases; junction bases outside the gene matches: 16. The CDR3 here is CASRYLASGSPVETQYF. In nucleotides, the CDR3 is TGCGCCAGCAGGTATTTGGCGAGCGGGAGTCCGGTAGAGACCCAGTACTTC. The full variable domain, its missing parts supplied by reference TRBV5-1 and TRBJ2-5, is KAGVTQTPRYLIKTRGQQVTLSCSPISGHRSVSWYQQTPGQGLQFLFEYFSETQRNKGNFPGRFSGRQFSNSRSEMNVSTLELGDSALYLCASRYLASGSPVETQYFGPGTRLLVL.

DNA for the CDR3: TGCGCCAGCAGCTTGGACTACAGGGTTATGAACACTGAAGCTTTCTTT. This encodes CASSLDYRVMNTEAFF. The V call is TRBV5-1, the J call TRBJ1-1; maybe TRBD1 (6 bases). The CDR3 extends over 16 amino acids. V lost 0 bases and J 0 bases, leaving 12 bases between the germline ends. Germline lookup yields CDR1 SGHRS and CDR2 YFSETQ.

The chain joins TRBV3-1 (or the pseudogene TRBV3-2) to TRBJ1-4; no clear D gene. This CDR3 region has 13 residues. The V gene lost 4 bases and the J gene lost 13 bases, with 16 bases spanning the gap. The germline V gene encodes CDR1 LGHDT and CDR2 YNNKEL (reference sequence). CDR3 in DNA: TGTGCCAGCAGCCCGAGGGTAGGGTTGGGACTGTTTTTT. Translated, it gives CASSPRVGLGLFF.

V usage is TRBV5-1 and J usage is TRBJ2-3, with D hard to call. CDR3 length equals 14 residues. V lost 4 bases and J 0 bases, leaving 9 bases between the germline ends. Germline assignment: CDR1 SGHRS and CDR2 YFSETQ. As DNA, the CDR3 is TGCGCCAGCAGCCCTGCAGGCAGCACAGATACGCAGTATTTT. Protein product: CASSPAGSTDTQYF.

The CDR3 reads CASRANRGPAVQFF. In nucleotides, the CDR3 is TGTGCCAGCAGGGCTAACAGGGGGCCGGCCGTGCAGTTCTTC. This chain uses TRBV28 with TRBJ2-1, with 9 bases fitting TRBD1. The CDR3 length is 14 residues. Per germline, CDR1 MDHEN and CDR2 SYDVKM. The V gene end was trimmed by 6 bases and the J gene end by 12 bases; junction bases not matched to a gene: 12. The full variable domain, with the rest looked up from reference TRBV28 and TRBJ2-1, is DVKVTQSSRYLVKRTGEKVFLECVQDMDHENMFWYRQDPGLGLRLIYFSYDVKMKEKGDIPEGYSVSREKKERFSLILESASTNQTSMYLCASRANRGPAVQFFGPGTRLTVL.

This chain links TRBV7-3 with TRBJ2-5; possible D gene TRBD2, 5 bases. The CDR3 has 14 amino acids. Germline CDR1 and CDR2: SGHTA and FQGTGA. V was shortened by 2 bases and J by 3 bases, with 10 bases between the two germline ends. In nucleotides, the CDR3 is TGTGCCAGCAGCTTATCGGGATTTGAAGAGACCCAGTACTTC. It translates to CASSLSGFEETQYF.

The chain uses TRBV5-6 and TRBJ2-6; D possibly corresponds to TRBD1 (5 bases). The CDR3 covers 17 residues. Germline assignment: CDR1 SGHDT and CDR2 YYEEEE. V shed 4 bases and J shed 0 bases, with 14 bases lying between them. The CDR3: CASSPPFRGSGANVLTF. DNA for the CDR3: TGTGCCAGCAGCCCCCCATTTAGGGGCTCTGGGGCCAACGTCCTGACTTTC.

The rearrangement uses TRBV28 and TRBJ1-3; TRBD1 matches at 10 bases. Trimming removed 6 bases from V and 0 bases from J; junction bases left unmatched: 11. Germline loops: CDR1 MDHEN, CDR2 SYDVKM. The CDR3 loop spans 18 amino acids. The CDR3 DNA reads as TGTGCCAGCAGCATCGGCGACAGGGGGCTTTACTCTGGAAACACCATATATTTT. It encodes CASSIGDRGLYSGNTIYF.

This chain connects TRBV6-5 to TRBJ2-2; 7 positions agree with TRBD1. This CDR3 has 14 amino acids. Looked up from germline, CDR1 is MNHEY and CDR2 is SVGAGI. V was pared by 6 bases and J by 5 bases, with 6 bases of the junction left unmatched. In DNA, the CDR3 is TGTGCCAGCAGGGATCTACAGGGGACCGGGGAGCTGTTTTTT. Translation: CASRDLQGTGELFF.

The chain employs TRBV6-6 and TRBJ1-1, with D possibly being TRBD1 (6 bases). This CDR3 comprises 14 residues. The germline V gene has CDR1 MNHNY and CDR2 SVGAGI (reference sequence). The V and J ends lost 6 bases and 2 bases respectively, with 13 bases between them. The CDR3 bases are TGTGCCAGCAGAACCGGACAGCTTAACACTGAAGCTTTCTTT. Protein product: CASRTGQLNTEAFF.

The genes are TRBV2 and TRBJ1-5, with a possible D match to TRBD1 (6 bases). V was shortened by 6 bases and J by 0 bases, with 12 bases between the two germline ends. The CDR3 has 15 residues. From germline, CDR1 is SNHLY and CDR2 FYNNEI. The CDR3 loop reads CASSGEGDSNQPQHF. As DNA, the CDR3 is TGTGCCAGCAGCGGCGAGGGGGATAGCAATCAGCCCCAGCATTTT.